This TCR beta chain originates from a study of cytomegalovirus exposure and HLA in healthy donors (dated by TCRdb to about 2017). For the study in its entirety: According to an earlier analysis of a few hundred of the donors, roughly 180 million T cells yielded 90 million to 130 million unique TCR beta sequences and approximately 280 Gb of sequence data. Across about 370 genotyped donors of the cohort, an average of roughly 250,000 unique TCR beta nucleotide sequences per donor were sequenced, and 15% to 20% of those sequences were non-productive. The aim of the study was to test whether cataloging public T cell receptors could identify signatures of past pathogen exposure. Four or five DR-DQ haplotypes were handled as single units for association and clustering, since linkage in the cohort was strong. Along with the approximately 670-subject first cohort, a separate validation cohort of more than 90 different subjects was used. All discovery cohort repertoires had been generated on a single sequencing platform. The T cell repertoires of under 750 subjects were profiled by immunosequencing and related to cytomegalovirus serostatus. Rather than using new phenotypic data, the later analysis identified candidate immune exposures from TCR beta sequences and from how often those sequences occurred across donors. Of the roughly 420 genotyped donors, roughly 80% were placed in the genetic ancestry cluster associated with self-reported Caucasian donors. An earlier analysis of 450 to 750 of the donors used high-throughput TCR beta sequencing to judge whether each TCR beta V gene segment behaved as functional or pseudogenic. In a later genetic analysis, genome-wide SNP genotypes for about three fifths of the 666 donors were used, and that subset was treated as a discovery cohort. Alongside the repertoire data, information on donor age, sex, ethnicity and CMV serostatus was compiled. Typing coverage varied by locus: roughly 629-640 donors for A, B, C, DRB1 and DQB1; approximately 500 for DQA1; 600 to 610 for DPA1; under 490 for DPB1. Both class I and class II loci were covered by HLA typing, at four-digit resolution. An early release that covered some 630 HLA-typed donors contained approximately 300 gigabases of sequencing data and roughly 84 million unique TCR sequences. To predict cytomegalovirus infection status, the study brought together high-throughput TCR immunosequencing, statistical association of individual TCRs with disease status, and machine learning. To study patterns of TCR occurrence, a later analysis re-analyzed previously published TCR beta repertoires from several hundred donors and added high-resolution HLA genotyping. General study outcomes and caveats: A later genetic analysis associated a missense DCLRE1C variant with V-gene and J-gene trimming of TCR beta chains, and an independent cohort replicated the association. The study listed 150 to 200 TCR beta chains as associated with cytomegalovirus. Some IMGT-functional V segments, including TRBV6-2 and TRBV6-3, could not be told apart with the 87-base-pair reads, so those segments were excluded. A later genetic analysis reported fewer N-insertions in productive TCRs among donors in an Asian-associated ancestry cluster than the approximately 700-donor mean. Presence/absence analyses assumed roughly uniform sequencing depth across donors, an assumption that may not hold. CMV serostatus was the only immune exposure information available for the cohort. A further reported finding was that TCR beta sequences accurately predicted the HLA-A and HLA-B alleles for most subjects in the first cohort. In an earlier analysis of 587 of the donors, most TCR beta V segments were observed in productive rearrangements about 90% or about 30% of the time, broadly matching IMGT annotations. Over 15 rarely observed V segments, including chromosome 9 orphons, were excluded from the earlier analysis of almost 600 of the donors because counts were too low. Cytomegalovirus status was reported to be diagnosed by the classifier with high specificity and sensitivity in both the original and validation cohorts. A later analysis found that HLA-associated TCR beta chains were more clonally expanded and had lower generation probabilities than equally common non-associated chains. Only TCR beta chains were sequenced in this cohort, and the absence of alpha or paired-chain data limited detectable features. A later analysis found that TCR association rates varied across HLA loci, with DRB1 alleles showing the most associated TCRs and HLA-C alleles the fewest. Specific HLA alleles were associated with 18,000 or so TCR beta sequences at a false discovery rate of 0.05 in a later analysis. In vitro tests confirmed that a few of the cytomegalovirus-associated TCR beta chains recognize cytomegalovirus antigens. According to a later analysis, parvovirus B19, influenza, CMV and Epstein-Barr virus appeared linked to several top co-occurrence clusters. Correlated functional status among segregating V segments might be attributable to linkage disequilibrium, but an unknown experimental factor could not be ruled out. It was suggested by the authors that the approach could potentially be generalized to other disease states and immunological phenotypes. Most TCR sequences were observed very rarely across donors, whereas some public TCRs were present in many individuals. A cluster of highly shared sequence variants was judged likely to be a technical artifact of the sequencing pipeline. Because HLA typing was unavailable for some donors at each locus, only the typed subset was used in association tests. Most CMV-associated TCR beta chains appeared to be HLA-restricted in a later analysis, and the HLA associations seemed to be driven largely by CMV exposure. Strong co-occurrence of HLA alleles, especially DR and DQ, made assigning TCR associations to individual alleles difficult.

This clone was picked up a small number of times. Its antigen is currently not known. No much larger clone exists at a distance of one base, and base qualities are not known. To prepare the library, the immunoSEQ multiplex PCR assay was applied. For the multiplex PCR, a mixture combining 60 forward primers for TCR Vbeta segments and 13 reverse primers for TCR Jbeta segments was used. A multiplex PCR assay on genomic DNA amplified the CDR3 region of rearranged TCR beta genes. On the Illumina HiSeq System, the amplified TCR beta libraries were sequenced as 87-base-pair reads. Per the authors' processing: A later analysis counted some 74 million unique TCR beta chains across the 690 or so repertoires, and some 11 million of these chains were shared by at least two donors. Raw reads were error-corrected and collapsed into unique sequences with a nearest-neighbor algorithm that merged closely related sequences to remove PCR and sequencing errors. CDR3 sequences were aligned to IMGT reference sequences to assign V, D and J gene segments. For a sequence to be retained, a match of at least six nucleotides to both a V gene segment and a J gene segment was required. Rearrangements were classified as productive when the CDR3 lacked stop codons and remained in frame with V and J, and all other rearrangements were classified as non-productive. Following IMGT convention, CDR3 was defined as the stretch from the second conserved V-encoded cysteine to the conserved J-encoded phenylalanine. In an earlier analysis of 500 to 650 of the donors, sequences lacking an unambiguous match to a single V gene segment were excluded. In an earlier analysis of 587 of the donors, a V segment was called functional when productive rearrangements were above 56.7%, and segregating when the standard deviation between donors exceeded 5%. To diagnose cytomegalovirus status from the catalog of TCR beta chain sequences, a statistical classification framework was built. V and J gene assignment, in a later analysis, came from comparing TCR nucleotide sequences with IMGT/GENE-DB human TR gene sequences. A later analysis assigned CDR3 sequences and most-parsimonious VDJ recombination scenarios with the TCRdist pipeline. In a later analysis, each TCR beta chain was defined by its CDR3 amino acid sequence together with its V-gene family, and reads without a unique V-gene family were excluded. To address suspected cross-contamination and a sequencing artifact, a later analysis removed roughly 580 highly shared, low-generation-probability nucleotide sequences. In a later analysis, a clonal expansion index for each public chain was calculated from normalized within-repertoire ranks of inferred template counts. Generation probabilities in a later analysis came from a VDJ recombination model fitted to out-of-frame rearrangements, and those results were checked against IGoR. A later analysis scored TCR-TCR, TCR-HLA and TCR-CMV co-occurrence with hypergeometric tests, applying a repertoire-size bias correction to TCR pairs. In a later analysis, false discovery rates were estimated by permuting HLA or CMV assignments 20 times. In a later analysis, co-occurring TCRs were grouped with DBSCAN, and TCRdist sequence similarity was added when clustering was performed within HLA-allele-positive subsets. Co-occurrence clustering excluded repertoires with fewer than 30,000 or more than 120,000 public chains, plus five with anomalous nucleotide sharing. TCRdb took this table from immuneACCESS and kept in-frame rearrangements with V and J called. Such tables lack part of the clones; where checked against another copy, unresolved V genes explain under half of the gap, and the rest is unexplained. V and J calls and clone size are given by that table; D and trimming were obtained from the DNA. The sample data list 150,000 to 200,000 clones, and approximately 81% of these were observed just once. The ten largest clones add up to about 2.2% of the sample.

The cohort was made up of approximately 700 healthy bone marrow donors. At the time of sampling, all cohort members were nominally healthy, though unrecorded immune exposures were likely present. The donor was CMV seronegative and was included in the group of a few hundred seronegative cohort members. Every donor gave a peripheral blood sample, and the peripheral blood mononuclear cells from that sample were used for TCR beta sequencing. Genomic DNA extraction from the blood cell samples was performed with the Qiagen DNeasy Blood Extraction Kit. The CDR3 covers 18 residues, taking in both the cysteine and the phenylalanine. Of all the DNA, just the CDR3 is kept, 54 bases in frame from base 1. CDR1 is given as MGHRA and CDR2 as YSYEKL, both from the germline V gene. V is clipped by 0 bases and J by 0 bases, and the sequence between their germline boundaries is 15 bases long.

The V and J segments used are TRBV4-1 and TRBJ2-4, and perhaps TRBD1 as D gene, on 6 matching bases. The receptor comes from a woman aged 25 to 39 in good health and CMV-seronegative. Sample: PBMCs. The DNA is as follows: TGCGCCAGCAGCCAAGATAAGGACAGAGATCTAGCCAAAAACATTCAGTACTTC. Translated, it gives CASSQDKDRDLAKNIQYF.